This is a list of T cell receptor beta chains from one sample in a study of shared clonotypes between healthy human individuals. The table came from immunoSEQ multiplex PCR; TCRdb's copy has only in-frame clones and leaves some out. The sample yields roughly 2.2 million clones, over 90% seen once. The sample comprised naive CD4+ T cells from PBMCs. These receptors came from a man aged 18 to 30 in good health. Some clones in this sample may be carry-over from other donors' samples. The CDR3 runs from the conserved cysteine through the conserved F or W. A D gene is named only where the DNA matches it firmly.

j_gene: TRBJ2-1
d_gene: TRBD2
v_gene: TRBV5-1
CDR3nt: TGCGCCAGCAGCTTAGCGGGAGGTCACAATGAGCAGTTCTTC
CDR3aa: CASSLAGGHNEQFF

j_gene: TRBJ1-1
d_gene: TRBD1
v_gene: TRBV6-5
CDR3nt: TGTGCCAGCAGTTACGGGCCGGCTAGGGGGCTCACTGAAGCTTTCTTT
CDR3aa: CASSYGPARGLTEAFF

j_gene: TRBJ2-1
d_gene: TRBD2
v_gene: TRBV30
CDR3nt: TGTGCCTGGAGTGAAGTCAGCGGGAGCCAGTTCTTC
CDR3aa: CAWSEVSGSQFF

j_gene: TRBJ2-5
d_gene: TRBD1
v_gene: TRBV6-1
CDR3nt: TGTGCCAGCAGTGCTCGGACAGGGGGCCAAGAGACCCAGTACTTC
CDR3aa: CASSARTGGQETQYF

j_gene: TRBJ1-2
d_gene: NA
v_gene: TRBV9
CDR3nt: TGTGCCAGCAGCCCCGACGCCAACTATGGCTACACCTTC
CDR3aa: CASSPDANYGYTF

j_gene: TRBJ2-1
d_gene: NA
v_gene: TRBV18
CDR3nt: TGTGCCAGCTCACCTGCGCTGACTGATGAGCAGTTCTTC
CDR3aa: CASSPALTDEQFF

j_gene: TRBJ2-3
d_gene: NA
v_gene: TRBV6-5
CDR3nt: TGTGCCAGCAGTTACGACTTCACAGATACGCAGTATTTT
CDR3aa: CASSYDFTDTQYF

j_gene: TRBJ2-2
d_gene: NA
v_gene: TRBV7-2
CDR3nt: TGTGCCAGCAGCTTAATTCCGGGGAAGAGCACCGGGGAGCTGTTTTTT
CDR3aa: CASSLIPGKSTGELFF

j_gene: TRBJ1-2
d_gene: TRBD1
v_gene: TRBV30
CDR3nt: TGTGCCTGGAGTGTATCGGGCAGGGGGATAGGTGGCTACACCTTC
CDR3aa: CAWSVSGRGIGGYTF

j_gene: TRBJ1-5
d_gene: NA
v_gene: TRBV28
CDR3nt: TGTGCCAGCAGTTTATTCCCGCAAGGGGTCGGTCAGCCCCAGCATTTT
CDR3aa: CASSLFPQGVGQPQHF

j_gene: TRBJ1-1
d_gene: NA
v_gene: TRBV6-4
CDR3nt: TGTGCCAGCAGTGACTCAGCGGGGGGTAGAGGTGAAGCTTTCTTT
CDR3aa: CASSDSAGGRGEAFF